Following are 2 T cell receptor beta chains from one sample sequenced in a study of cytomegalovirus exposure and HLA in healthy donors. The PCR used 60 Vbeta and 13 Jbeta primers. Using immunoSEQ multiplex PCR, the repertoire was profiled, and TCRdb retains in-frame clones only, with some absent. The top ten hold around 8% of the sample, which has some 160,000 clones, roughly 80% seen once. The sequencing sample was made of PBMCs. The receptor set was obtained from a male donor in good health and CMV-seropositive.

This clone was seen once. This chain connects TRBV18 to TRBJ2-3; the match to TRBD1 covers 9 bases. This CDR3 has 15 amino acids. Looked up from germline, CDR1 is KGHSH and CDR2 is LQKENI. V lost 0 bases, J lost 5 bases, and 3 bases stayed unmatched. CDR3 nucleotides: TGTGCCAGCTCACCACCGGGGACAGGGATAGATACGCAGTATTTT. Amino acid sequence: CASSPPGTGIDTQYF. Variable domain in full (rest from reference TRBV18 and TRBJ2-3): NAGVMQNPRHLVRRRGQEARLRCSPMKGHSHVYWYRQLPEEGLKFMVYLQKENIIDESGMPKERFSAEFPKEGPSILRIQQVVRGDSAAYFCASSPPGTGIDTQYFGPGTRLTVL.

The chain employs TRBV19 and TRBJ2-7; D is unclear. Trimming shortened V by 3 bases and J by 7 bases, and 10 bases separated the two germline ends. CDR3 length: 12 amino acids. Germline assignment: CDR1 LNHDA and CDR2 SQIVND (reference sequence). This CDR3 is CASSILSGEQYF. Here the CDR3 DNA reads TGTGCCAGTAGTATTCTTTCCGGGGAGCAGTACTTC.